The 26 T cell receptor beta chains reported below all come from one sample, sequenced in a study of blood T cell repertoires in COVID-19. The table came from immunoSEQ multiplex PCR; TCRdb's copy has only in-frame clones and leaves some out. The sample includes about 28,000 clones, about 90% of them seen just once. The material sequenced was peripheral blood. The receptors were sampled from a man aged 55 to 70 with active COVID-19.

By proportion, this clone is medium-sized. The chain couples TRBV2 to TRBJ2-1; 7 nucleotides line up with TRBD1. The CDR3 consists of 13 residues. The germline V gene encodes CDR1 SNHLY and CDR2 FYNNEI. V shed 6 bases and J 4 bases; nucleotides not matched to a gene: 3. The CDR3 sequence is CASSGQEYNEQFF. Here the CDR3 DNA reads TGTGCCAGCAGCGGACAGGAGTACAATGAGCAGTTCTTC.

V gene TRBV14 combines with J gene TRBJ1-2; D perhaps matches TRBD1 (6 bases). Per germline, CDR1 SGHDN and CDR2 FVKESK. This CDR3 region has 15 residues. V lost 4 bases to trimming and J lost 0 bases, with 12 bases between them. The CDR3 sequence is CASSPWTAANYGYTF. CDR3 DNA: TGTGCCAGCAGCCCCTGGACAGCTGCTAACTATGGCTACACCTTC.

This clone has only one observation. This chain connects TRBV6-5 to TRBJ2-7, with D perhaps TRBD1 (6 bases). This CDR3 comprises 16 residues. Trimming removed 1 base from V and 0 bases from J, with 13 bases in between. Germline-derived CDR1 and CDR2 are MNHEY and SVGAGI. The CDR3 region has the DNA TGTGCCAGCAGTTACTTCACAACAGGGAACTCCTACGAGCAGTACTTC. Amino acids: CASSYFTTGNSYEQYF.

This clone was counted once. J is TRBJ2-1 and V is TRBV4-2, with D perhaps TRBD2 (6 bases). Between the trimmed V and J ends, which lost 1 base and 3 bases, there was a span of 16 bases. The germline V gene encodes CDR1 LGHNA and CDR2 YNFKEQ. The CDR3 length is 17 residues. As DNA, the CDR3 is TGTGCCAGCAGCCAAGTTGCGGGGTCAAGGGGCTACAATGAGCAGTTCTTC. It translates to CASSQVAGSRGYNEQFF.

CDR3 sequence (DNA): TGTGCCAGCAGCTTAGATATACTAGCGGAGGGCGAGCAGTACTTC. Its translation: CASSLDILAEGEQYF. The chain joins TRBV11-2 to TRBJ2-7; 8 bases are a match to TRBD2. The CDR3 covers 15 residues. CDR1 is SGHAT and CDR2 is FQNNGV in the germline V gene. V shed 0 bases, J shed 6 bases, and the junction held 7 bases outside the gene matches.

The chain combines TRBV11-1 with TRBJ2-7; 7 bases match TRBD1. CDR1 and CDR2 from the germline V gene are SGHAT and FQDESV (reference sequence). The V segment lost 5 bases and the J segment 4 bases; nucleotides outside the gene matches: 11. The CDR3 is 15 amino acids. CDR3 sequence: CASSARTQGKYEQYF. CDR3 coding DNA: TGTGCCAGCAGCGCTCGAACACAGGGGAAGTACGAGCAGTACTTC.

The chain uses TRBV11-1 and TRBJ2-1, with D uncertain. Germline V gene sequence: CDR1 SGHAT, CDR2 FQDESV (reference sequence). The ends were cut back, 3 bases at V and 5 bases at J, with 2 bases in the middle. This CDR3 comprises 11 residues. CDR3 region: CASSFNNEQFF. For the CDR3, the DNA is TGTGCCAGCAGCTTTAACAATGAGCAGTTCTTC.

The J gene is TRBJ1-4, the V gene TRBV5-1, with a possible D match to TRBD1 (5 bases). Per germline, CDR1 SGHRS and CDR2 YFSETQ. Trimming took off 6 bases at V and 0 bases at J, with 12 bases between the two ends. CDR3 size: 15 residues. CDR3 sequence: CASTRDPATNEKLFF. CDR3 sequence (DNA): TGCGCCAGCACCAGGGATCCTGCAACTAATGAAAAACTGTTTTTT.

Only one count was recorded for this clone. The chain combines TRBV18 with TRBJ2-7, with TRBD1 identical over 7 bases. V trimming: 3 bases; J trimming: 11 bases; junction bases outside the gene matches: 7. Germline V gene lookup returns CDR1 KGHSH and CDR2 LQKENI. The CDR3 is 12 residues long. The CDR3 here is CASSPNRGEKYF. The CDR3 bases are TGTGCCAGCTCACCTAACAGGGGAGAGAAGTACTTC.

The V call is TRBV28, the J call TRBJ1-2; 8 bases map to TRBD1. The CDR3 is made up of 14 amino acids. The V gene end was trimmed by 3 bases and the J gene end by 8 bases; junction bases not matched to a gene: 8. Germline V CDR1 and CDR2: MDHEN, SYDVKM. CDR3 sequence: CASSLDRDIAGYTF. The CDR3 DNA reads TGTGCCAGCAGTTTGGACAGGGACATTGCGGGCTACACCTTC.

Points on this clone: Other DNA sequences in this specimen translate into the identical CDR3. V usage is TRBV2 and J usage is TRBJ2-3; tentative D call: TRBD1 (6 bases). The germline V gene encodes CDR1 SNHLY and CDR2 FYNNEI. The CDR3 runs 15 residues. V was pared by 1 base and J by 1 base, with 9 bases between. The CDR3 spells CASSEGDTGTDTQYF. The CDR3 nucleotides are TGTGCCAGCAGTGAAGGGGACACTGGCACAGATACGCAGTATTTT.

This chain connects TRBV15 to TRBJ1-1; D is ambiguous. CDR1 is LNHNV, CDR2 YYDKDF, per germline (reference sequence). This CDR3 is built from 13 residues. V lost 4 bases and J 1 base, leaving 7 bases between the germline ends. The CDR3 protein is CATSIMANTEAFF. The CDR3, as DNA: TGTGCCACCAGCATAATGGCGAACACTGAAGCTTTCTTT.

The sample holds one count of this clone. CDR3 in amino acids: CAISGLEGNTEAFF. CDR3 DNA: TGTGCCATCAGTGGGTTGGAGGGGAACACTGAAGCTTTCTTT. V is TRBV10-3 and J is TRBJ1-1; no firm D call. The V gene lost 4 bases and the J gene lost 1 base, with 10 bases spanning the gap. Germline-derived CDR1 and CDR2 are ENHRY and SYGVKD. This CDR3 contains 14 residues.

V is TRBV28 and J is TRBJ2-7, with 8 nucleotides matching TRBD1. CDR1 MDHEN and CDR2 SYDVKM come from the germline V gene. After removal of 2 bases from V and 4 bases from J, the junction contained 22 bases not matched to a gene. This CDR3 is 20 amino acids long. CDR3 residues: CASSLIVSTTQGALPYEQYF. Written as DNA, the CDR3 is TGTGCCAGCAGTTTAATAGTCTCCACCACTCAGGGGGCGCTCCCATACGAGCAGTACTTC.

This clone was recorded once. The CDR3 DNA follows: TGTGCCAGTAGTATAGGGGGGCTAGCGGGGTTCAATGAGCAGTTCTTC. It is translated as CASSIGGLAGFNEQFF. The V and J genes are TRBV19 and TRBJ2-1, with 9 bases matching TRBD2. This CDR3 is built from 16 residues. Trimming cost V 1 base and J 6 bases; bases outside gene matches: 7. The V gene's germline CDR1 is LNHDA and CDR2 SQIVND (reference sequence).

This CDR3 is CASRGAGGNTDTQYF. The CDR3 nucleotides are TGTGCCAGCAGGGGAGCTGGGGGCAACACAGATACGCAGTATTTT. The chain employs TRBV6-5 and TRBJ2-3, with D tentatively TRBD1 (6 bases). CDR3 length: 15 residues. The ends were cut back, 6 bases at V and 2 bases at J, with 15 bases in the middle. In germline, CDR1 is MNHEY, CDR2 SVGAGI.

Here the CDR3 reads CASSVGDRRGQPQHF. CDR3 DNA sequence: TGTGCCAGCAGCGTAGGGGACAGGAGGGGACAGCCCCAGCATTTT. The chain combines TRBV9 with TRBJ1-5, with 8 nucleotides matching TRBD1. V lost 0 bases and J lost 7; bases outside the gene matches: 6. Germline values: CDR1 SGDLS, CDR2 YYNGEE. The CDR3 length is 15 residues.

The chain has TRBV7-6 and TRBJ2-1; TRBD1 matches at 9 bases. The V gene's germline CDR1 is SGHVS and CDR2 FNYEAQ. The CDR3 is 16 amino acids. The V and J ends lost 5 bases and 6 bases, in that order; junction bases with no gene match: 11. Here the CDR3 reads CASSHKQGAAANEQFF. The CDR3 DNA reads as TGTGCCAGCAGCCATAAACAGGGGGCGGCCGCCAATGAGCAGTTCTTC.

The chain carries TRBV7-3 and TRBJ2-1, with 11 bases fitting TRBD2. J gave up 5 bases and V 5 bases, and 5 bases lay outside the gene matches. From germline, CDR1 is SGHTA and CDR2 FQGTGA. The CDR3 runs 15 residues. The CDR3 DNA reads as TGTGCCAGCAGCGCCACTAGCGGGGGTAACAATGAGCAGTTCTTC. This sequence encodes CASSATSGGNNEQFF.

This chain connects TRBV5-1 to TRBJ2-7; TRBD1 agrees at 8 bases. With V trimmed by 2 bases and J by 2 bases, 3 bases remained unmatched. Germline CDR1 SGHRS, CDR2 YFSETQ. This CDR3 is 14 amino acids long. The CDR3 spells CASSFTGQAYEQYF. The CDR3 DNA reads as TGCGCCAGCAGCTTTACGGGACAGGCCTACGAGCAGTACTTC.

The rearrangement uses TRBV5-6 and TRBJ1-1; D is unresolved. Trimming removed 0 bases at V and 0 bases at J, with 6 bases between. Germline V gives CDR1 SGHDT, CDR2 YYEEEE. The CDR3 has 14 amino acids. The CDR3 DNA reads as TGTGCCAGCAGCTTGGCAGACATGAACACTGAAGCTTTCTTT. Amino acid sequence: CASSLADMNTEAFF.

This chain's CDR3 is CASSLLGQSTYEQYF. Here the CDR3 DNA reads TGTGCCAGCAGTTTATTGGGACAGAGCACCTACGAGCAGTACTTC. V is TRBV28 and J is TRBJ2-7; 7 bases agree with TRBD1. V lost 1 base, J lost 2 bases, and 5 bases stayed unmatched. The CDR3 loop spans 15 amino acids. Germline CDR1 MDHEN, CDR2 SYDVKM.

This clone showed up just a few times. J is TRBJ1-5 and V is TRBV7-9, with D perhaps matching TRBD1 (5 bases). Germline CDR1 SEHNR, CDR2 FQNEAQ (reference sequence). The CDR3 covers 15 residues. Trimming left V 1 base short and J 2 bases short, with 9 bases between. CDR3 loop: CASSLGGGGNQPQHF. The CDR3 DNA follows: TGTGCCAGCAGCTTAGGGGGAGGGGGCAATCAGCCCCAGCATTTT.

This rearrangement joins TRBV10-1 to TRBJ2-3; 15 positions match TRBD2. Germline trimming cut 4 bases from V and 1 base from J; bases unmatched to any gene: 6. This CDR3 spans 18 amino acids. Per germline, CDR1 WNHNN and CDR2 SYGVQD (reference sequence). The CDR3 DNA is TGCGCCAGCAGTGGGACTAGCGGGGGGGCGGGCCGCACAGATACGCAGTATTTT. This encodes CASSGTSGGAGRTDTQYF.

The chain has TRBV6-1 and TRBJ1-2; D not certain. This CDR3 comprises 16 residues. Germline V gene lookup returns CDR1 MNHNS and CDR2 SASEGT. Trimming stripped 0 bases from V and 2 bases from J, with 13 bases between. The CDR3 spells CASSEAFSGPNYGYTF. CDR3 DNA sequence: TGTGCCAGCAGTGAAGCGTTTAGCGGACCAAACTATGGCTACACCTTC.

The gene calls are TRBV5-1 and TRBJ1-4, with 8 bases fitting TRBD1. The length of the CDR3 is 14 residues. From germline, CDR1 is SGHRS and CDR2 YFSETQ. V shed 4 bases, J shed 11 bases, and the junction held 10 bases outside the gene matches. CDR3 residues: CASSEGQEAGKLFF. CDR3 DNA: TGCGCCAGCAGCGAGGGACAGGAGGCGGGGAAACTGTTTTTT.